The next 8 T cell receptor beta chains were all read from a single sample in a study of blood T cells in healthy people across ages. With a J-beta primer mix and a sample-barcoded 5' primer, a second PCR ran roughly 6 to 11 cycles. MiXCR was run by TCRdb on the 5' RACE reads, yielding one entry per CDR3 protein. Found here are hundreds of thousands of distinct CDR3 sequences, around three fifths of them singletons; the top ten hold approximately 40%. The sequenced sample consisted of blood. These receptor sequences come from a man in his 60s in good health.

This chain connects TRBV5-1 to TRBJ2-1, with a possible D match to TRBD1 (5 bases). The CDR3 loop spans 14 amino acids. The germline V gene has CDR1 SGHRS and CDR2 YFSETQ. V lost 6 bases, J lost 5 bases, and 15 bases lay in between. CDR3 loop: CASTQGFSNNEQFF. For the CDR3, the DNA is TGCGCCAGCACTCAGGGATTTTCAAACAATGAGCAGTTCTTC.

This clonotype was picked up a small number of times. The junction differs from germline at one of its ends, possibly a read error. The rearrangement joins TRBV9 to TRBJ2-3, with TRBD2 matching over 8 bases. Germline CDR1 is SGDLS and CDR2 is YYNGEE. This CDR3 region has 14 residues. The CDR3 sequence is CASSVAGSTDTQYF. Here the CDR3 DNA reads TGTGCCAGCAGTGTAGCGGGGAGCACAGATACGCAGTATTTT.

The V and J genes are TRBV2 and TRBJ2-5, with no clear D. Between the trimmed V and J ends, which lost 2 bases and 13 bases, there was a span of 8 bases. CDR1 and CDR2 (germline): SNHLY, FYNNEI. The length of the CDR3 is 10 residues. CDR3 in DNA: TGTGCCAGCAGTGAATTTAGGGTGTACTTC. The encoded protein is CASSEFRVYF.

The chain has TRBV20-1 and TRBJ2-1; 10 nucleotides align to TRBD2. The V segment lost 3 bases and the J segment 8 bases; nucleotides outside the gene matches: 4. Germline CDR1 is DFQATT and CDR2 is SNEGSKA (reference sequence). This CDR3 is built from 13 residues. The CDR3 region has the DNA TGCAGTGCTAGCCCTAGCGGGGGCTATGAGCAGTTCTTC. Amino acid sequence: CSASPSGGYEQFF.

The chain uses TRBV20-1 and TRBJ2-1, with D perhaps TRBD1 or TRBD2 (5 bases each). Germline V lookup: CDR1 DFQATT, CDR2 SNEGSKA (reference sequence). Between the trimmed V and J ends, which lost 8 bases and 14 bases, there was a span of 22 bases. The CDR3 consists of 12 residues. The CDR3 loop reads CSTSNPGTKEFF. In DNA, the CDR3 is TGCAGTACCTCTAACCCCGGGACCAAGGAGTTCTTC.

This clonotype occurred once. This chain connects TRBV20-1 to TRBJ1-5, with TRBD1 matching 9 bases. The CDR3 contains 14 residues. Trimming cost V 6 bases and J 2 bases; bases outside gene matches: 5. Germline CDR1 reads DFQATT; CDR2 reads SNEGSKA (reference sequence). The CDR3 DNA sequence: TGCAGTGCCCCGCGGACAGGGGGCAATCAGCCCCAGCATTTT. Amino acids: CSAPRTGGNQPQHF.

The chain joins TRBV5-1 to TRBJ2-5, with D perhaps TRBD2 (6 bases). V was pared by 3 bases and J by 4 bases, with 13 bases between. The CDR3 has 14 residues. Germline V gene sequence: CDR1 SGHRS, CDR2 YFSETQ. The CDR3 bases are TGCGCCAGCAGCTGGGAACTAGCAGGAGAGACCCAGTACTTC. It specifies CASSWELAGETQYF.

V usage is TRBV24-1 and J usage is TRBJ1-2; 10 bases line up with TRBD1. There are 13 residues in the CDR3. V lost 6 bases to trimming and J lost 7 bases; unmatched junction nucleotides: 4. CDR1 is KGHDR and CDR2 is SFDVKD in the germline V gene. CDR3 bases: TGTGCCACCAGTCGACAGGGGGCCTCTGGCTACACCTTC. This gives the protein CATSRQGASGYTF.